The 32 T cell receptor beta chains presented below share a single source sample, sequenced in a study of shared clonotypes between healthy human individuals. Naive CD8 populations comprised CD45RO-negative cells positively selected for CCR7, excluding terminally differentiated effector memory CD45RA+ cells. Produced via immunoSEQ multiplex PCR; TCRdb's table is partial and in-frame only. The top ten clones hold 1.1% of a sample with some 2 million clones, just under 95% of them seen once. The sequencing sample was made of naive CD8+ T cells sorted from blood. The receptor set was obtained from a man aged 18 to 30 in good health.

Points on this clone: Other DNA sequences in the same sample also yield this CDR3. This rearrangement joins TRBV6-5 to TRBJ2-7; D gene uncertain. V was pared by 8 bases and J by 1 base, with 9 bases between. Per the germline V gene, CDR1 is MNHEY and CDR2 is SVGAGI. This CDR3 is built from 12 residues. The CDR3 loop reads CASSLSSYEQYF. In DNA, the CDR3 is TGTGCCAGCTCCCTTAGTTCCTACGAGCAGTACTTC.

The genes are TRBV4-3 and TRBJ2-1; D may be TRBD1 or TRBD2 (5 bases each). Per germline, CDR1 LGHNA and CDR2 YSLEER. The CDR3 consists of 16 residues. Trimming shortened V by 4 bases and J by 2 bases, and 15 bases separated the two germline ends. The CDR3 DNA follows: TGCGCCAGCAGCCTAAGGGCAGGGACCACCTACAATGAGCAGTTCTTC. Protein sequence: CASSLRAGTTYNEQFF.

There are a few counts of this clone. Other DNA sequences from this sample encode an identical CDR3 as well. V usage is TRBV11-2 and J usage is TRBJ1-4; D gene ambiguous. Trimming shortened V by 1 base and J by 7 bases, and 1 base separated the two germline ends. The germline gives CDR1 SGHAT, CDR2 FQNNGV. The CDR3 has 11 amino acids. The CDR3 DNA follows: TGTGCCAGCAGCTTAGGTGAAAAACTGTTTTTT. Protein: CASSLGEKLFF. Using reference TRBV11-2 and TRBJ1-4 for the parts outside the CDR3, the full variable domain is EAGVAQSPRYKIIEKRQSVAFWCNPISGHATLYWYQQILGQGPKLLIQFQNNGVVDDSQLPKDRFSAERLKGVDSTLKIQPAKLEDSAVYLCASSLGEKLFFGSGTQLSVL.

The V and J genes are TRBV6-4 and TRBJ2-4, with a weak D call TRBD1 (8 bases). This CDR3 is 15 amino acids long. Germline CDR1 and CDR2: MRHNA and SNTAGT. The V end was cut by 8 bases, the J end by 8 bases, with 22 bases between. The CDR3 is CASEGGTGDGDIQYF. CDR3 bases: TGTGCCAGCGAGGGGGGGACAGGCGACGGGGACATTCAGTACTTC.

The chain employs TRBV19 and TRBJ2-7; the D gene is possibly TRBD2 (6 bases). The germline V gene has CDR1 LNHDA and CDR2 SQIVND (reference sequence). The CDR3 length is 14 residues. V was cut by 3 bases and J by 9 bases, with 18 bases left in between. DNA for the CDR3: TGTGCCAGTAGTATGGGGAGGAACCAGGACGGGCAGTACTTC. The encoded protein is CASSMGRNQDGQYF.

The V call is TRBV18, the J call TRBJ1-1; no firm D call. This CDR3 contains 16 residues. The V gene lost 1 base and the J gene lost 0 bases, with 12 bases spanning the gap. CDR1 and CDR2 from the germline V gene are KGHSH and LQKENI. Here the CDR3 DNA reads TGTGCCAGCTCACCACTCACCCAGCCCATGAACACTGAAGCTTTCTTT. Protein product: CASSPLTQPMNTEAFF.

The gene calls are TRBV14 and TRBJ1-2; a weak D match, TRBD1 (5 bases). Trimming pared 6 bases from V and 3 bases from J, leaving 14 bases between. The CDR3 sequence is 14 residues long. Germline CDR1 SGHDN, CDR2 FVKESK. The CDR3 sequence is CASRPKQAYYGYTF. The DNA for the CDR3 is TGTGCCAGCAGGCCTAAACAGGCCTACTATGGCTACACCTTC.

The chain links TRBV6-5 to TRBJ1-3, with D possibly matching TRBD1 (6 bases). In germline, CDR1 is MNHEY, CDR2 SVGAGI. Trimming removed 4 bases from V and 4 bases from J, with 14 bases in between. The CDR3 extends over 15 amino acids. The CDR3 nucleotides read TGTGCCAGCAGTTCCACAGGGAATCGCGGAAACACCATATATTTT. The encoded protein is CASSSTGNRGNTIYF.

In its sample, this clone was seen once. This chain uses TRBV2 with TRBJ2-7; D uncertain. In germline, CDR1 is SNHLY, CDR2 FYNNEI. This CDR3 is 13 amino acids long. Trimming pared 6 bases from V and 0 bases from J, leaving 9 bases between. CDR3 bases: TGTGCCAGCAGCTCAGTTTCCTCCTACGAGCAGTACTTC. This encodes CASSSVSSYEQYF.

The rearrangement joins TRBV29-1 to TRBJ1-2; D might be TRBD1 (6 bases). V was cut by 2 bases and J by 5 bases, with 12 bases left in between. Germline V gene lookup returns CDR1 SQVTM and CDR2 ANQGSEA. The CDR3 covers 13 residues. CDR3 sequence reads: CSVESRGGYGYTF. CDR3 nucleotide sequence: TGCAGCGTTGAAAGCAGGGGCGGGTATGGCTACACCTTC.

This chain joins TRBV19 and TRBJ2-1; D is possibly TRBD1 (6 bases). Per germline, CDR1 LNHDA and CDR2 SQIVND (reference sequence). The V end was cut by 3 bases, the J end by 6 bases, with 15 bases between. The CDR3 is 15 amino acids. The CDR3 sequence: CASSIPQGWVNEQFF. The DNA of the CDR3 is TGTGCCAGTAGTATCCCACAGGGTTGGGTCAATGAGCAGTTCTTC.

V usage is TRBV19 and J usage is TRBJ2-7; 8 bases align to TRBD1. This CDR3 is 13 amino acids long. Per germline, CDR1 LNHDA and CDR2 SQIVND (reference sequence). Trimming cost V 4 bases and J 3 bases; bases outside gene matches: 2. Here the CDR3 reads CASSNDRGYEQYF. CDR3 DNA: TGTGCCAGTAGTAATGACAGGGGCTACGAGCAGTACTTC.

With respect to this clone: Additional DNA sequences in this sample encode the identical CDR3. The rearrangement joins TRBV4-3 to TRBJ2-7; no firm D call. The ends were cut back, 1 base at V and 3 bases at J, with 7 bases in the middle. This CDR3 is 13 amino acids long. Germline values: CDR1 LGHNA, CDR2 YSLEER. CDR3 protein: CASSQGSGYEQYF. The CDR3 bases are TGCGCCAGCAGCCAAGGTTCAGGCTACGAGCAGTACTTC.

Remarks on this clone: At the DNA level, this CDR3 is encoded by other sequences in the same sample as well. The rearrangement links TRBV6-5 to TRBJ2-2; 9 positions match TRBD2. After removal of 0 bases from V and 4 bases from J, the junction contained 3 bases not matched to a gene. The CDR3 sequence is 16 residues long. Germline loops: CDR1 MNHEY, CDR2 SVGAGI. For the CDR3, the DNA is TGTGCCAGCAGTTACTCGACTAGCGGAAGCACCGGGGAGCTGTTTTTT. It encodes CASSYSTSGSTGELFF.

The chain has TRBV6-5 and TRBJ2-2; 7 nucleotides agree with TRBD1. Germline V gene data show CDR1 as MNHEY and CDR2 as SVGAGI. The CDR3 consists of 15 residues. V trimming: 6 bases; J trimming: 2 bases; junction bases outside the gene matches: 6. Written as DNA, the CDR3 is TGTGCCAGCAGCCTCGAGGGGGCCAACACCGGGGAGCTGTTTTTT. As protein: CASSLEGANTGELFF.

The rearrangement links TRBV18 to TRBJ2-3, with 7 bases aligning to TRBD1. Germline V gene sequence: CDR1 KGHSH, CDR2 LQKENI. The CDR3 is made up of 16 amino acids. The V segment lost 3 bases and the J segment 3 bases; nucleotides outside the gene matches: 9. The CDR3 bases are TGTGCCAGCTCACCCTCACCGGGACAGATGACAGATACGCAGTATTTT. This translates into CASSPSPGQMTDTQYF.

The chain recombines TRBV15 with TRBJ2-2, with a tentative D call TRBD2 (6 bases). CDR1 and CDR2 from the germline V gene are LNHNV and YYDKDF (reference sequence). Trimming left V 3 bases short and J 4 bases short, with 18 bases between. CDR3 length equals 17 residues. The CDR3 loop is CATSSGTGTLSTGELFF. DNA for the CDR3: TGTGCCACCAGCAGTGGTACCGGGACTTTGAGCACCGGGGAGCTGTTTTTT.

Worth noting for this clone: The identical CDR3 is also encoded by other nucleotide sequences in the sample. This chain joins TRBV2 and TRBJ1-5; no clear D. This CDR3 is 15 amino acids long. The germline V and J ends were trimmed by 1 base and 0 bases, with 7 bases remaining between them. In germline, CDR1 is SNHLY, CDR2 FYNNEI. The CDR3 bases are TGTGCCAGCAGTGAAGGGGCAGATAGCAATCAGCCCCAGCATTTT. This sequence encodes CASSEGADSNQPQHF. Full variable domain (missing parts from reference TRBV2 and TRBJ1-5): EPEVTQTPSHQVTQMGQEVILRCVPISNHLYFYWYRQILGQKVEFLVSFYNNEISEKSEIFDDQFSVERPDGSNFTLKIRSTKLEDSAMYFCASSEGADSNQPQHFGDGTRLSIL.

This clone was found once. The chain combines TRBV6-5 with TRBJ1-1; D uncertain. The germline V gene has CDR1 MNHEY and CDR2 SVGAGI. The CDR3 is 14 residues long. V lost 6 bases and J 4 bases, leaving 15 bases between the germline ends. CDR3 amino acids: CASRPSGEGTEAFF. CDR3 in DNA: TGTGCCAGCAGACCTAGCGGGGAGGGCACTGAAGCTTTCTTT.

The chain recombines TRBV10-3 with TRBJ1-2; D not resolved. Germline V gives CDR1 ENHRY, CDR2 SYGVKD. V was shortened by 1 base and J by 1 base, with 13 bases between the two germline ends. The CDR3 consists of 16 residues. The CDR3 nucleotides read TGTGCCATCAGTGAGTTTCAGAATCTCAATAACTATGGCTACACCTTC. Translation gives CAISEFQNLNNYGYTF.

A single count supports this clone. The chain links TRBV7-9 to TRBJ2-2; D unresolved. The V gene lost 5 bases and the J gene lost 5 bases, with 9 bases spanning the gap. The CDR3 consists of 13 residues. Per germline, CDR1 SEHNR and CDR2 FQNEAQ (reference sequence). This CDR3 is CASSPLPTGELFF. The CDR3 DNA is TGTGCCAGCAGCCCACTACCAACCGGGGAGCTGTTTTTT. Filled out from reference TRBV7-9 and TRBJ2-2, the complete variable domain reads DTGVSQNPRHKITKRGQNVTFRCDPISEHNRLYWYRQTLGQGPEFLTYFQNEAQLEKSRLLSDRFSAERPKGSFSTLEIQRTEQGDSAMYLCASSPLPTGELFFGEGSRLTVL.

The chain employs TRBV5-6 and TRBJ2-3; 7 nucleotides agree with TRBD2. V was pared by 5 bases and J by 3 bases, with 9 bases of the junction left unmatched. This CDR3 comprises 15 residues. Germline loops: CDR1 SGHDT, CDR2 YYEEEE. The CDR3 reads CASSPGLVGTDTQYF. In DNA, the CDR3 is TGTGCCAGCAGTCCAGGACTAGTAGGTACAGATACGCAGTATTTT.

The V gene is TRBV6-5, the J gene TRBJ2-5, with unresolved D. This CDR3 spans 14 amino acids. CDR1 MNHEY and CDR2 SVGAGI come from the germline V gene. The V and J ends lost 0 bases and 10 bases respectively, with 15 bases between them. The CDR3, as DNA: TGTGCCAGCAGTTACTCGGGGTCCCTAGGTGACCAGTACTTC. It translates to CASSYSGSLGDQYF.

With respect to this clone: Within the sample, other DNA sequences also encode this same CDR3. This chain links TRBV5-1 with TRBJ2-3, with 10 positions matching TRBD2. The V gene's germline CDR1 is SGHRS and CDR2 YFSETQ. V was clipped by 4 bases and J by 1 base; unmatched bases: 3. This CDR3 has 15 amino acids. The CDR3 nucleotides read TGCGCCAGCAGCACCGGGACTAGCGGCACAGATACGCAGTATTTT. It codes for CASSTGTSGTDTQYF.

In DNA form, the CDR3 reads TGTGCCAGCAGTCGGGGCTTGGGGTCTGGAAACACCATATATTTT. Translating it yields CASSRGLGSGNTIYF. The genes are TRBV28 and TRBJ1-3, with D perhaps TRBD1 (5 bases). The V gene lost 5 bases and the J gene lost 1 base, with 12 bases spanning the gap. In germline, CDR1 is MDHEN, CDR2 SYDVKM. This CDR3 is 15 amino acids long.

Remarks on this clone: One junction end disagrees with the germline gene, perhaps due to a read error. Here the CDR3 DNA reads TGTGTCAGCAGTTTGGGGGGCACCTACGAGCAGTACTTC. Translated: CVSSLGGTYEQYF. This chain uses TRBV6-5 with TRBJ2-7; possibly TRBD1 or TRBD2 for D (6 bases each). CDR1 is MNHEY and CDR2 is SVGAGI in the germline V gene. The CDR3 is 13 residues long.

The table lists this clone with a count of one. This rearrangement joins TRBV10-2 to TRBJ2-5; D perhaps matches TRBD2 (5 bases). V lost 6 bases and J 2 bases, leaving 22 bases between the germline ends. Germline CDR1 reads WSHSY; CDR2 reads SAAADI. The CDR3 loop spans 17 amino acids. In DNA, the CDR3 is TGCGCCAGCAGCGTAGTAATTGTGGGAGAGGAACAAGAGACCCAGTACTTC. Its translation is CASSVVIVGEEQETQYF.

V gene TRBV19 combines with J gene TRBJ2-1; D may be TRBD1 or TRBD2 (5 bases each). CDR1 is LNHDA and CDR2 is SQIVND in the germline V gene (reference sequence). The CDR3 is 16 residues long. The V gene lost 2 bases and the J gene lost 4 bases, with 15 bases spanning the gap. Here the CDR3 reads CASSIMGTLGYNEQFF. CDR3 coding DNA: TGTGCCAGTAGTATAATGGGGACCCTCGGATACAATGAGCAGTTCTTC.

The V call is TRBV7-2, the J call TRBJ1-2; D ambiguous. The germline gives CDR1 SGHTA, CDR2 FQGNSA. V gave up 2 bases and J gave up 4 bases, with 8 bases separating them. This CDR3 is built from 13 residues. The CDR3 DNA is TGTGCCAGCAGCTTAACAGTCGTCTATGGCTACACCTTC. Protein product: CASSLTVVYGYTF.

As to this clone: Other DNA sequences in the same sample also yield this CDR3. V and J are TRBV13 and TRBJ2-7; 7 bases align to TRBD1. Germline CDR1 PRHDT, CDR2 FYEKMQ (reference sequence). The CDR3 has 13 amino acids. With 0 bases clipped from V and 4 bases from J, the junction kept 0 bases outside the gene matches. CDR3 DNA: TGTGCCAGCAGCTTAGGACAGGGGTACGAGCAGTACTTC. It specifies CASSLGQGYEQYF.

The V call is TRBV6-5, the J call TRBJ1-1, with D uncertain. Germline V gene data show CDR1 as MNHEY and CDR2 as SVGAGI. Trimming removed 4 bases at V and 4 bases at J, with 10 bases between. The CDR3 is 13 residues long. CDR3 region: CASSWASATEAFF. The CDR3 region has the DNA TGTGCCAGCAGTTGGGCATCCGCCACTGAAGCTTTCTTT.

This clone is a singleton in its sample. The chain employs TRBV7-9 and TRBJ2-1, with 11 bases lining up with TRBD2. Germline V CDR1 and CDR2: SEHNR, FQNEAQ (reference sequence). The CDR3 spans 15 residues. The ends lost 5 bases at V and 5 bases at J; junction bases unmatched: 5. The CDR3 nucleotides read TGTGCCAGCAGCCCTGGGGGACTAGCGGACAATGAGCAGTTCTTC. It encodes CASSPGGLADNEQFF.